This T cell receptor beta chain is drawn from a study of CD8 T cells in ankylosing spondylitis. This clonotype has a count of ten or more. Antigen specificity is unknown. The authors made TCR beta libraries by quantitative 5'-RACE with molecular barcodes. Each CDR3 protein is one row after TCRdb ran MiXCR on the 5' RACE reads. The sample records approximately 42,000 distinct CDR3 sequences, 4% being singletons. Study-wide results and caveats: Matched ankylosing spondylitis synovial fluid reportedly showed significant enrichment of disease-linked clones. Among TCR beta sequences, a motif of fewer than 10 highly homologous variants appeared characteristic of ankylosing spondylitis blood. Peripheral blood held disease-linked clones only at relatively low frequency, and these were CD8+.

Trimming removed 0 bases at V and 2 bases at J, with 8 bases between. Germline-derived CDR1 and CDR2 are SGDLS and YYNGEE. The CDR3 consists of 15 residues. This chain uses TRBV9 with TRBJ2-2; D is unresolved. Sequenced material: blood, either unsorted or a sorted T cell fraction (not recorded which). This receptor was identified in a female donor with ankylosing spondylitis or in good health (not recorded which). CDR3 region: CASSVELLNTGELFF. The CDR3 DNA is TGTGCCAGCAGCGTAGAATTGCTAAACACCGGGGAGCTGTTTTTT.